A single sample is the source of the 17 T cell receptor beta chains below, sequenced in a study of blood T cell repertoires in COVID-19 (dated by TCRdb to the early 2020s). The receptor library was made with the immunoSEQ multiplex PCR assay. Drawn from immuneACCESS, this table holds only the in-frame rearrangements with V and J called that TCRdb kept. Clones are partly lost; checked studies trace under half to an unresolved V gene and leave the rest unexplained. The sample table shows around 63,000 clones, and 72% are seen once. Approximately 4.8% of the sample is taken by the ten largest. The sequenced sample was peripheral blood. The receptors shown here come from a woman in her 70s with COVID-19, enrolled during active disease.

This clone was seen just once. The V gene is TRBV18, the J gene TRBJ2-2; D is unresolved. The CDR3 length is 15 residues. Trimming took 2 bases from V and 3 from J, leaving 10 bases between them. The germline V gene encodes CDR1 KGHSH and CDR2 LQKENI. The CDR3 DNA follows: TGTGCCAGCTCACCAATCAGTTGGTACACCGGGGAGCTGTTTTTT. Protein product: CASSPISWYTGELFF.

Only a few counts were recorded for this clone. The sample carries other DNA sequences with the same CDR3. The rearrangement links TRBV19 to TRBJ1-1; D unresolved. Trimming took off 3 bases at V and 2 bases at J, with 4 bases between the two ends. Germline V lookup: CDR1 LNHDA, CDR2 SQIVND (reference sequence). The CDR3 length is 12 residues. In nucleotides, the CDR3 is TGTGCCAGTAGTATTTCAAACACTGAAGCTTTCTTT. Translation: CASSISNTEAFF.

For the CDR3, the DNA is TGTGCCAGCAGCCCCCTAGCTCTGAGCTCCTACGAGCAGTACTTC. It translates to CASSPLALSSYEQYF. The chain employs TRBV5-6 and TRBJ2-7; tentatively, D is TRBD2 (5 bases). This CDR3 region has 15 residues. Trimming took off 4 bases at V and 0 bases at J, with 14 bases between the two ends. Germline CDR1 reads SGHDT; CDR2 reads YYEEEE.

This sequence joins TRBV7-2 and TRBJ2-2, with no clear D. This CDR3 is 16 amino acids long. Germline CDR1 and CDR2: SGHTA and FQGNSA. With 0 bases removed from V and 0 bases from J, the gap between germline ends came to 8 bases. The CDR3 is CASSLAHPANTGELFF. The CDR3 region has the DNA TGTGCCAGCAGCTTAGCCCACCCAGCGAACACCGGGGAGCTGTTTTTT.

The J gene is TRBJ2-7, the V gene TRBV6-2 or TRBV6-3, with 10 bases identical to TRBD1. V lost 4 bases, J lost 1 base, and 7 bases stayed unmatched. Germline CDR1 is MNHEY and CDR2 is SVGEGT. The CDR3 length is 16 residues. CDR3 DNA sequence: TGTGCCAGCAGTTGGGACCGACAGGGGGCTTCCTACGAGCAGTACTTC. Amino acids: CASSWDRQGASYEQYF.

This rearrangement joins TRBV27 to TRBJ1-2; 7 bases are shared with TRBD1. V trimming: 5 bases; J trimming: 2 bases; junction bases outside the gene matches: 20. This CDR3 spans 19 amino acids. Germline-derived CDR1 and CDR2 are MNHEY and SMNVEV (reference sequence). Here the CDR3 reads CASSEHRDRRPSRNYGYTF. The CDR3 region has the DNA TGTGCCAGCAGTGAACACCGGGACAGAAGACCCTCAAGGAACTATGGCTACACCTTC.

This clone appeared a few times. CDR3 sequence (DNA): TGCAGCGTTGAAGATAGGGGGACGGCGAACACTGAAGCTTTCTTT. It codes for CSVEDRGTANTEAFF. This chain connects TRBV29-1 to TRBJ1-1, with D perhaps TRBD1 (6 bases). V lost 0 bases and J lost 1, with 12 bases in between. Germline V gene sequence: CDR1 SQVTM, CDR2 ANQGSEA. This CDR3 contains 15 residues.

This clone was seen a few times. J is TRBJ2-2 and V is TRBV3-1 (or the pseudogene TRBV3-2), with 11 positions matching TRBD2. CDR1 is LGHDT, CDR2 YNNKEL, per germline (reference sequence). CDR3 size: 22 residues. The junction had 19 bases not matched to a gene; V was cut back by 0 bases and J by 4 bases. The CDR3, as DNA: TGTGCCAGCAGCCAAGATTGGGGTCCCGTATTAGCGGGGGGGCCGAGCACCGGGGAGCTGTTTTTT. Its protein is CASSQDWGPVLAGGPSTGELFF.

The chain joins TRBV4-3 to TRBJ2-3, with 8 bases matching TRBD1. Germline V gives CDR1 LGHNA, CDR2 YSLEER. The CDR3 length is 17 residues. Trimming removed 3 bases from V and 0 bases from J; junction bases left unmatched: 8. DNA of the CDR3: TGCGCCAGCAGCCACGATGGGGCAGGGGGCAGCACAGATACGCAGTATTTT. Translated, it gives CASSHDGAGGSTDTQYF.

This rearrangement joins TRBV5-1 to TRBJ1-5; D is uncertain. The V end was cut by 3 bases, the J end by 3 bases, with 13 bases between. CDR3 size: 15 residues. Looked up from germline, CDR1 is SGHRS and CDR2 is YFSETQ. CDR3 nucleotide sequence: TGCGCCAGCAGCTCGGACGGACTTTCCAATCAGCCCCAGCATTTT. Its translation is CASSSDGLSNQPQHF.

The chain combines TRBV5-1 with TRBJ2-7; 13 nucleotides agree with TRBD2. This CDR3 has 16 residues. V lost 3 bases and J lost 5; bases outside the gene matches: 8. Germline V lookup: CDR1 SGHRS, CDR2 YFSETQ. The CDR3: CASSSGLAGRDHEQYF. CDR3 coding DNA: TGCGCCAGCAGCTCGGGACTAGCGGGGAGGGACCACGAGCAGTACTTC.

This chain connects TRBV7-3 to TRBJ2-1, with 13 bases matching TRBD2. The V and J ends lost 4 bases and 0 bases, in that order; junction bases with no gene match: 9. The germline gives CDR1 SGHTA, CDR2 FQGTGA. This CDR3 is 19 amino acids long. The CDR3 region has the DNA TGTGCCAGCAGCTCAGCAGGGACTAGCGGGGTTAGCTCCTACAATGAGCAGTTCTTC. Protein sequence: CASSSAGTSGVSSYNEQFF.

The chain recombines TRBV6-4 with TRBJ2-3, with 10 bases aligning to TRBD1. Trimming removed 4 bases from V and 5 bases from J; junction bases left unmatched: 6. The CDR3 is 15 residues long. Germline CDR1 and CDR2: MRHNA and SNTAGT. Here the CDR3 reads CASSVEGQGRDTQYF. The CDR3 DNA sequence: TGTGCCAGCAGTGTGGAGGGACAGGGGAGAGATACGCAGTATTTT.

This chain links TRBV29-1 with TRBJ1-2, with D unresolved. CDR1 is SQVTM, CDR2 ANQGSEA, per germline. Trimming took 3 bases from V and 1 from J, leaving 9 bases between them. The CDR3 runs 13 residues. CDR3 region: CSVDGDRNYGYTF. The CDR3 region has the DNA TGCAGCGTTGACGGAGACCGTAACTATGGCTACACCTTC.

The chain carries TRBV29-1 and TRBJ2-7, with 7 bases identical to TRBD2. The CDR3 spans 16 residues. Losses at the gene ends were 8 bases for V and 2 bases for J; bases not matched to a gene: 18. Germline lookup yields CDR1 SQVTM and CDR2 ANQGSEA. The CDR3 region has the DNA TGCAGCCCCCAGATGATATTTGAGCGGGGCCCCTACGAGCAGTACGTC. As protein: CSPQMIFERGPYEQYV.

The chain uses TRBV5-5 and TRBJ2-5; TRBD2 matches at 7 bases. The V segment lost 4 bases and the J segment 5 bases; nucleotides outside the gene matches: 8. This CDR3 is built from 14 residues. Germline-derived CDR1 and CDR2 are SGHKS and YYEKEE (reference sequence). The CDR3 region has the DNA TGTGCCAGCAGCCCCGGGACTACCAGGGAGACCCAGTACTTC. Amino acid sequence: CASSPGTTRETQYF.

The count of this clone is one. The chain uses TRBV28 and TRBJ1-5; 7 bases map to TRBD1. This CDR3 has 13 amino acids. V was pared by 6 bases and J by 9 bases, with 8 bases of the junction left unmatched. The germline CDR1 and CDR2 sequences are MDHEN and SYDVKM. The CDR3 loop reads CASRPTGQGPQHF. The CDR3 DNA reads TGTGCCAGCAGGCCGACAGGGCAGGGGCCCCAGCATTTT.